The clone carrying this T cell receptor beta chain was detected ten times or more. The antigen remains undetermined. Trimming removed 5 bases from V and 10 bases from J, with 12 bases in between. The length of the CDR3 is 12 residues. Germline V gene data show CDR1 as LGHDT and CDR2 as YNNKEL (reference sequence). The data belong to a study of metastatic and nonmetastatic thyroid tumors. Study findings and constraints: Significantly higher TCR beta diversity was reportedly seen in malignant thyroid tumors than benign nodules, in blood and tumor.

MiXCR was used by TCRdb to re-call the PCR reads. Seen here are over 35,000 clones, approximately 13% observed once, and the top ten hold over 7.5%. All patients reached thyroid surgery having received no treatment beforehand. This receptor was identified in a female donor with papillary thyroid cancer or a benign thyroid nodule (not recorded which). Some clones in this sample may be carry-over from other donors' samples. This sequence joins TRBV3-1 and TRBJ2-1; TRBD1 or TRBD2 may be the D gene (5 bases each). Material for sequencing was blood. The CDR3 DNA sequence: TGTGCCAGCAGCGACCGGGGCCGGGAGCAGTTCTTC. It yields the protein CASSDRGREQFF.